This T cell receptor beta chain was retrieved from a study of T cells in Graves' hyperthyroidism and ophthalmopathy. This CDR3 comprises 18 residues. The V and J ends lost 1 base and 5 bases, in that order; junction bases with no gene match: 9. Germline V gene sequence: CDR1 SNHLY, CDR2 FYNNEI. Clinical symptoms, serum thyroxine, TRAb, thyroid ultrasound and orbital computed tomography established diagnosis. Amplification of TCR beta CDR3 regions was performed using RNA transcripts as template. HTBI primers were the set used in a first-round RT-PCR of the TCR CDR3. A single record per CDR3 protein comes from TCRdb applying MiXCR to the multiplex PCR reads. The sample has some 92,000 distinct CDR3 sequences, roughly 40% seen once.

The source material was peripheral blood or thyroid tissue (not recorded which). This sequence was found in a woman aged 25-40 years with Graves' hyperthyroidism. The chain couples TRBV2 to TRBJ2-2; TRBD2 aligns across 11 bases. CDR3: CASSEGETLAGGTGELFF. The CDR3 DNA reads TGTGCCAGCAGTGAAGGGGAGACTCTAGCGGGAGGTACCGGGGAGCTGTTTTTT.